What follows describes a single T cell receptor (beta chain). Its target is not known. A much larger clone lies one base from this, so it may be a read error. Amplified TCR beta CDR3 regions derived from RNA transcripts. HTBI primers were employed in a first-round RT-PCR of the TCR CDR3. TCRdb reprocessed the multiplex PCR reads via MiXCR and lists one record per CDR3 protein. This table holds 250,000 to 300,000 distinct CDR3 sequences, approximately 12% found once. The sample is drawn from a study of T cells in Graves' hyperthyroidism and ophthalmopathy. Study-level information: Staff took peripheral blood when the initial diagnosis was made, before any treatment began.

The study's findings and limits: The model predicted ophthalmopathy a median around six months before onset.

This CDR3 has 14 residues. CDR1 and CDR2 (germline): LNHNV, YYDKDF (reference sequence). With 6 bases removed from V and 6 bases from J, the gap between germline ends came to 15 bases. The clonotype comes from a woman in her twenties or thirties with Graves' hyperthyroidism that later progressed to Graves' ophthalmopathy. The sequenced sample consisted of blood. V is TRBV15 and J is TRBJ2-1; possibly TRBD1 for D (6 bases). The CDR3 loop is CATRRQGSINEQFF. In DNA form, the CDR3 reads TGTGCCACCAGACGTCAGGGGTCGATCAATGAGCAGTTCTTC.